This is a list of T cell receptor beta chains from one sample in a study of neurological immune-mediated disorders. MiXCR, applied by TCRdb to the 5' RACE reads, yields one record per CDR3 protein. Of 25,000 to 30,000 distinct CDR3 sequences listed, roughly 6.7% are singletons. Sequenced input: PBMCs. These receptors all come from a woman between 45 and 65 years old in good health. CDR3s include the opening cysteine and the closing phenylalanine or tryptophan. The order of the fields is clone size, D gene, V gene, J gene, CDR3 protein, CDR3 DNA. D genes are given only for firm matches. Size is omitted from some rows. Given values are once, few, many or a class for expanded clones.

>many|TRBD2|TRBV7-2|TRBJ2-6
CASSLFTSGGPSGANVLTF
TGTGCCAGCAGCCTCTTCACTAGCGGGGGGCCCTCTGGGGCCAACGTCCTGACTTTC
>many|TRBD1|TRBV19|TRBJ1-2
CASSLRQLGQGAYGYTF
TGTGCCAGTAGTCTCCGTCAGTTGGGACAGGGGGCATATGGCTACACCTTC
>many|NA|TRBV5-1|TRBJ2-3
CASSLGVGPDTQYF
TGCGCCAGCAGCTTGGGCGTAGGCCCAGATACGCAGTATTTT
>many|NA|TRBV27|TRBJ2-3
CASSLKRDTQYF
TGTGCCAGCAGTTTAAAGAGGGATACGCAGTATTTT
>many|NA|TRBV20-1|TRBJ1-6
CSARVYEARESPLHF
TGCAGTGCTAGAGTCTATGAAGCCAGGGAATCACCCCTCCACTTT
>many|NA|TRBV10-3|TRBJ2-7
CAISEGGFGNYEQYF
TGTGCCATCAGTGAAGGGGGGTTCGGGAACTACGAGCAGTACTTC
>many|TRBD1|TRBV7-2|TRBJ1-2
CASSLPLDRDSHTF
TGTGCCAGCAGCCTCCCGTTGGACAGGGACTCCCACACCTTC
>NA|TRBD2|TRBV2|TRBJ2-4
CASSERASGSGAKNIQYF
TGTGCCAGCAGTGAAAGGGCTAGCGGGAGTGGTGCCAAAAACATTCAGTACTTC
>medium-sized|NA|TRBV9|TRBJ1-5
CASSPPPGGGPASNQPQHF
TGTGCCAGCAGCCCTCCCCCGGGAGGAGGGCCCGCCAGCAATCAGCCCCAGCATTTT
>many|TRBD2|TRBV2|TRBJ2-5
CASSEAEGTGGGTQYF
TGTGCCAGCAGTGAAGCGGAGGGGACCGGGGGGGGGACCCAGTACTTC
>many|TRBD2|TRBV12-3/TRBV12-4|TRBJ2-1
CASSLRLAGGLGSNEQFF
TGTGCCAGCAGTTTACGACTAGCGGGAGGCCTCGGAAGCAATGAGCAGTTCTTC
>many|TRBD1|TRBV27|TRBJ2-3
CASSPTRWDRRTDTQYF
TGTGCCAGCAGTCCAACCAGGTGGGACAGGAGGACAGATACGCAGTATTTT
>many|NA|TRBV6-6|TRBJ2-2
CASILRTNTGELFF
TGTGCCAGCATTTTAAGGACGAACACCGGGGAGCTGTTTTTT
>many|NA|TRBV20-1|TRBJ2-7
CSARDPGSEQYF
TGCAGTGCTAGAGACCCAGGTTCCGAGCAGTACTTC
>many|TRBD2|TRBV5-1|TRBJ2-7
CASSIGLANEQYF
TGCGCCAGCAGCATTGGACTAGCCAACGAGCAGTACTTC
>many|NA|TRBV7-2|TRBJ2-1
CASSLEGTKYNEQFF
TGTGCCAGCAGCTTAGAGGGGACAAAGTACAATGAGCAGTTCTTC
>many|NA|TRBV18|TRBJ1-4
CASSDRAGAEKLFF
TGTGCCAGCTCAGACAGAGCCGGGGCGGAAAAACTGTTTTTT
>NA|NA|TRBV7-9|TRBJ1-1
CASSPQQGSITEAFF
TGTGCCAGCAGCCCACAGCAGGGGTCGATCACTGAAGCTTTCTTT
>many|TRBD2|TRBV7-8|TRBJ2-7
CASKLRAGVDEQYF
TGTGCCAGCAAACTCCGGGCGGGAGTAGACGAGCAGTACTTC
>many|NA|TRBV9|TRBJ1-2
CASSPSADIPYGYTF
TGTGCCAGCAGCCCCTCGGCGGACATCCCCTATGGCTACACCTTC